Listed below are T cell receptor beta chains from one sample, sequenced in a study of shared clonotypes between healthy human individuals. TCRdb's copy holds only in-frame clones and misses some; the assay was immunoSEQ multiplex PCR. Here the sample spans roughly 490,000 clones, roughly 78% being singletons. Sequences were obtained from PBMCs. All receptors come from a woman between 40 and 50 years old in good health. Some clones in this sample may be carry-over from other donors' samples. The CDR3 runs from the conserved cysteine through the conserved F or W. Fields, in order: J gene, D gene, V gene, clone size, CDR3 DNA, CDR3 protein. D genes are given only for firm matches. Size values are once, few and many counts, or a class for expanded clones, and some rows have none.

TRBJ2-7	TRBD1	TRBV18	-	TGTGCCAGCTCCCCCGACAGGGTCGCCTACGAGCAGTACTTC	CASSPDRVAYEQYF
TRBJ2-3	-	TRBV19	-	TGTGCCAGTAGCCAACTGACAGATACGCAGTATTTT	CASSQLTDTQYF
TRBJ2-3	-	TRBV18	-	TGTGCCAGCTCACCCCCCCTGTATTTT	CASSPPLYF
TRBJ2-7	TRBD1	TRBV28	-	TGTGCCAGCAGTTTTACAGGGGACATATACGAGCAGTACTTC	CASSFTGDIYEQYF
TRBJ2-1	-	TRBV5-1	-	TGCGCCAGCAGCTTGAATGCTGACTCCTACAATGAGCAGTTCTTC	CASSLNADSYNEQFF
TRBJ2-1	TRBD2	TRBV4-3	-	TGCGCCAGCAGCCAAGCGCCCGGGACTAGATTTAATGAGCAGTTCTTC	CASSQAPGTRFNEQFF
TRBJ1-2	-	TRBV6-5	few	TGTGCCAGCAGTTCTCGGGATGGCTACACCTTC	CASSSRDGYTF
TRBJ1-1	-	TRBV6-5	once	TGTGCCAGCAGGCGAGGTACGCTGAACACTGAAGCTTTCTTT	CASRRGTLNTEAFF
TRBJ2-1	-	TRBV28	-	TGTGCCAGCAGTGGCCGGGACTTTTCCTACAATGAGCAGTTCTTC	CASSGRDFSYNEQFF
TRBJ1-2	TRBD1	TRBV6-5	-	TGTGCCAGCAGCACAGGGGAATATGGCTACACCTTC	CASSTGEYGYTF
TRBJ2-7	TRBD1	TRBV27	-	TGTGCCAGCAGTTGGGGACAGGGGAAATACGAGCAGTACTTC	CASSWGQGKYEQYF
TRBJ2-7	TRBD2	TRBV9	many	TGTGCCAGCAGCCCCCGGTTTAGCGGGAGCGACGAGCAGTACTTC	CASSPRFSGSDEQYF
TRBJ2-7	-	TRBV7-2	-	TGTGCCAGCAGCCGGGGACTCCCCCCCCTCGAGCAGTACTTC	CASSRGLPPLEQYF
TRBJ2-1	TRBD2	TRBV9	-	TGTGCCAGCAGCGTGGAGGGACTAGACAAGCAGTTCTTC	CASSVEGLDKQFF
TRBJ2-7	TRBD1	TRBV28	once	TGTGCCAGCAGGGGTGTCAGGGGGATTTACGAGCAGTACTTC	CASRGVRGIYEQYF
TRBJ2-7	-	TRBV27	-	TGTGCCAGCAGTTTCCCCTCCAGCGGGTGTTCCTACGAGCAGTACTTC	CASSFPSSGCSYEQYF
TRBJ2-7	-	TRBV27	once	TGTGCCAGCAGTTTAGCGGGCGGCGACGAGCAGTACTTC	CASSLAGGDEQYF
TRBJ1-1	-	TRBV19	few	TGTGCCAGTAGTATAAAGGGCGACACTGAAGCTTTCTTT	CASSIKGDTEAFF
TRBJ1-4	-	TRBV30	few	TGTGCCTGGAGTGTTGGACTAACTAATGAAAAACTGTTTTTT	CAWSVGLTNEKLFF
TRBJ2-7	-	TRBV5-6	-	TGTGCCAGCAGCCGTATGCCCTACGAGCAGTACTTC	CASSRMPYEQYF
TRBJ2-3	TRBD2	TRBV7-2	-	TGTGCCAGCAGCTTAGGAGGCGCTAGCGGGAGGGATACGCAGTATTTT	CASSLGGASGRDTQYF
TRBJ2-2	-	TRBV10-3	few	TGTGCCATCAGTGAGTTCTCCCCCGGGGGCGGCGGGGAGCTGTTTTTT	CAISEFSPGGGGELFF
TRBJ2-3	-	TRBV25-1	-	TGTGCCAGCAGTGAATATGTCGCCTGGGCAGATACGCAGTATTTT	CASSEYVAWADTQYF
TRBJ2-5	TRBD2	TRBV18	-	TGTGCCAGCTCACCACGGGGAACTGCGGGAGGGGAGACCCAGTACTTC	CASSPRGTAGGETQYF
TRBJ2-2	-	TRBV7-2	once	TGTGCCAGCAGCTTAGCCGGAGGGGCGAACATCGGGGAGCTGTTTTTT	CASSLAGGANIGELFF
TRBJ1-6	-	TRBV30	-	TGTGCCTGGAGTCGCCTAGATGGTTTTCGGGATTCACCCCTCCACTTT	CAWSRLDGFRDSPLHF
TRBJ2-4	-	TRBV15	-	TGTGCCACCAGCCGGCTAGCGGAGGGGGGGAACATTCAGTACTTC	CATSRLAEGGNIQYF
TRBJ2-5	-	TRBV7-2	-	TGTGCCAGCAGCTTAAGGACCAGCTACTTAGAGACCCAGTACTTC	CASSLRTSYLETQYF
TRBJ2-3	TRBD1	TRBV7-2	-	TGTGCCAGCAGCTTCAGGGGGACAGATACGCAGTATTTT	CASSFRGTDTQYF
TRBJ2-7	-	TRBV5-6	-	TGTGCCAGCAGCTTGAACAGTTTGTATGGGCAGAACGAGCAGTACTTC	CASSLNSLYGQNEQYF
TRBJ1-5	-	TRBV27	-	TGTGCCAGCTTCCCCTACGGCAGGACAGCAAGCAATCAGCCCCAGCATTTT	CASFPYGRTASNQPQHF
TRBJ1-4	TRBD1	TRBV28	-	TGTGCCAGCAGTTTGGGGACAGACGAAAAACTGTTTTTT	CASSLGTDEKLFF
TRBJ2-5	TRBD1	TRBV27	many	TGTGCCAGCAGGCCGACAGGGGGGTGGGAGACCCAGTACTTC	CASRPTGGWETQYF
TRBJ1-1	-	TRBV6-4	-	TGTGCCAGCAGTGACTCTATAACAGGCGTGAACACTGAAGCTTTCTTT	CASSDSITGVNTEAFF
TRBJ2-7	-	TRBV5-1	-	TGCGCCAGCAGCTCTCCCGGGACACTGCACGAGCAGTACTTC	CASSSPGTLHEQYF
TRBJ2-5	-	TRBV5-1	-	TGCGCCAGCAGCTTATCCCGGGGGGCGCGAGAGACCCAGTACTTC	CASSLSRGARETQYF
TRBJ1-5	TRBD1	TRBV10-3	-	TGTGCCATCAGTGATCAGGGGGCAGGTCAGCCCCAGCATTTT	CAISDQGAGQPQHF
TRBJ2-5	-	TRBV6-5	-	TGTGCCAGCAGTTCCCGACAAGAGACCCAGTACTTC	CASSSRQETQYF
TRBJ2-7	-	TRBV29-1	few	TGCAGTGCACAGGGATCCTACGAGCAGTACTTC	CSAQGSYEQYF
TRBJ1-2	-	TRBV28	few	TGTGCCAGCAGTTTAGTCGGGGGCCCGGAGGGCTACACCTTC	CASSLVGGPEGYTF
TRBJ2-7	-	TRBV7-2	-	TGTGCCAGCAGATCAACTACAGTCTACGAGCAGTACTTC	CASRSTTVYEQYF
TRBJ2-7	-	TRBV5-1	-	TGCGCCAGCAGCCCTGGGGGAGGCAGGGCATTCAAAGAGCAGTACTTC	CASSPGGGRAFKEQYF
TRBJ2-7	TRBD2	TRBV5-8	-	TGTGCCAGCAGCTTGGTGGGACTAGCGGGCTCCTACGAGCAGTACTTC	CASSLVGLAGSYEQYF
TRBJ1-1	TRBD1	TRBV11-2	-	TGTGCCAGCAGCCCGTGGGGACAGGGGAACACTGAAGCTTTCTTT	CASSPWGQGNTEAFF
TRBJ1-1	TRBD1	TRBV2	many	TGTGCCAGCACCGGGTTGGGGACAGGGAACACTGAAGCTTTCTTT	CASTGLGTGNTEAFF
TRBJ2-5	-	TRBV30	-	TGTGCCTGGAAGGGGAGCTTTTGGGCAGAGACCCAGTACTTC	CAWKGSFWAETQYF
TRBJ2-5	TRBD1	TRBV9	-	TGTGCCAGCAGCCCACGGACAGGGGGGGAGACCCAGTACTTC	CASSPRTGGETQYF